A selection of T cell receptor beta chains follows, all from one sample in a study of T-cell reconstitution after alpha-beta-depleted transplantation in children. TCRdb redid the calling of the PCR reads with MiXCR, one entry per CDR3 protein. The sample lists around 580,000 distinct CDR3 sequences, 20% to 25% occurring once. Specimen: PBMCs, mostly from graft donor cells, collected 360 days after TCRalphabeta/CD19-depleted stem cell transplant. The receptors were sampled from a boy younger than two who had a stem cell transplant for acute myeloid leukemia, so the T cells may come from the graft donor. Each CDR3 is given with its conserved first and last residue. Size tells how often a clone was seen (once, few, many) or the class of an expanded clone, and some rows leave it out.

size	V	CDR3
NA	TRBV10-1	CASSEGQGKETQYF
many	TRBV5-5	CASSLVGTRQETQYF
few	TRBV15	CATSRDTRGQSGNTIYF
many	TRBV12-3/TRBV12-4	CASNRGLGTDTQYF
NA	TRBV6-1	CASRPPVRSGANVLTF
many	TRBV5-1	CASSPTRGQGYNEQFF
NA	TRBV7-2	CASSPQHYQPQHF
few	TRBV7-9	CASSLARGGTGANVLTF
NA	TRBV20-1	CSVAPDTYYEQYF
NA	TRBV20-1	CSARLGTSIQETQYF
NA	TRBV27	CASGLATNEQFF
few	TRBV20-1	CSARDATDETQYF
once	TRBV10-3	CAISRGAENTEAFF
few	TRBV20-1	CSARAVQERSPLHF
NA	TRBV7-8	CASSLGRGEKLFF
NA	TRBV7-6	CASSLAADGTYTQYF
few	TRBV4-1	CASSQDASGGQETQYF
few	TRBV7-9	CASSLDWGTSNQPQHF
many	TRBV2	CASSAQGTGELFF
NA	TRBV5-1	CASRERGKEQFF
many	TRBV5-1	CASSPTGEANTEAFF
NA	TRBV7-7	CASSDGVGKYF
few	TRBV6-1	CASSEAGDYSPLHF
few	TRBV12-3/TRBV12-4	CASSKTSGGAGETQYF
NA	TRBV5-4	CASSYGHRADSGANVLTF
once	TRBV11-2	CASSSVMVQETQYF
many	TRBV15	CATSREEAVETQYF
many	TRBV20-1	CGVGKIYNEQFF
NA	TRBV2	CASSELTDPSPLHF
NA	TRBV7-2	CASSLSGSRYEQYF
many	TRBV20-1	CSAPRPGAPYEQYF
few	TRBV13	CASSLGRGPPNEQFF
many	TRBV20-1	CSARASVDTQYF
NA	TRBV20-1	CSARGPGQGAASINEQFF
many	TRBV24-1	CATLAGNTGELFF
few	TRBV7-2	CASSTLAGGAVEQYF
many	TRBV7-9	CASSSGQGWFTEAFF
NA	TRBV20-1	CSARMMGINRNQPQHF
many	TRBV20-1	CSARDPLAGGTDTQYF
NA	TRBV5-6	CASSLKRGGLGEQFF
NA	TRBV15	CATSRDREYEQYF
many	TRBV12-3/TRBV12-4	CASSSHRERLSNQPQHF
many	TRBV27	CASRHGATNTGELFF
few	TRBV4-3	CASSQDLGDNEQFF
NA	TRBV10-3	CATSDSGTGGSVANEKLFF
NA	TRBV11-2	CASSGRLSGAHREQFF
many	TRBV20-1	CSASGTSGTGELFF
NA	TRBV24-1	CATSDPGIQGGQETQYF
many	TRBV20-1	CSARGGGSNYEQYF
few	TRBV20-1	CSARDGQGGQAFF
NA	TRBV24-1	CATSDSSYEQYF
many	TRBV6-5	CASRKGVEQFF
NA	TRBV29-1	CSVEFGDGYTF
NA	TRBV20-1	CSAEPDRDYGYTF
many	TRBV7-9	CASPPSTVNTGELFF
few	TRBV15	CATSRAWRLAGAIAPNEQFF
many	TRBV20-1	CSASSGASLQETQYF
many	TRBV29-1	CSVQESGANVLTF
NA	TRBV20-1	CSARLTGLDNEQFF
many	TRBV7-9	CASSFRDRGNIQYF